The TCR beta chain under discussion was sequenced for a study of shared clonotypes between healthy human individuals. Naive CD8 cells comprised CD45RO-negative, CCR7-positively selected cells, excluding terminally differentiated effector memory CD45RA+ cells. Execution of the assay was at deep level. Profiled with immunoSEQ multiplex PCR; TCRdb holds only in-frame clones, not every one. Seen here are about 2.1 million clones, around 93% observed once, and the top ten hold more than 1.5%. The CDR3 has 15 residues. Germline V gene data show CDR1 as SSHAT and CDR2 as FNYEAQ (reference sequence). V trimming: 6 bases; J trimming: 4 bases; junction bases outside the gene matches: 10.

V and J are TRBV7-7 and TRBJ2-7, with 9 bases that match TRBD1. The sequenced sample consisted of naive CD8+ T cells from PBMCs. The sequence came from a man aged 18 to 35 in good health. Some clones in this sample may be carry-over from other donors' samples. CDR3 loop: CASSEGTGRKYEQYF. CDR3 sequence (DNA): TGTGCCAGCAGTGAAGGGACAGGGCGAAAGTACGAGCAGTACTTC. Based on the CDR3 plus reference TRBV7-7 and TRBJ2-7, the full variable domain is GAGVSQSPRYKVTKRGQDVTLRCDPISSHATLYWYQQALGQGPEFLTYFNYEAQPDKSGLPSDRFSAERPEGSISTLTIQRTEQRDSAMYRCASSEGTGRKYEQYFGPGTRLTVT.